This T cell receptor beta chain derives from a study of blood T cell repertoires in COVID-19. On the study more broadly: The United States, Italy and Spain supplied acute and convalescent COVID-19 samples. PBMCs, B-cell-depleted T cells, or T cells were the source of the cDNA or gDNA that made up the material.

In the authors' methods: Cell counts per sample came from amplifying reference gene primers. TCRdb's copy holds only in-frame clones and misses some; the assay was immunoSEQ multiplex PCR. From that table come the V and J calls and clone size; the DNA was used to work out D and trimming. The data show approximately 200,000 clones, 86% seen once. This clone came up a few times. The source material was peripheral blood. This TCR was sampled from a woman between 25 and 40 years old with active or convalescent COVID-19.

The DNA for the CDR3 is TGTGCCAGCAGTTTATTGGGAGATGAGCAGTTCTTC. This codes for CASSLLGDEQFF. The rearrangement uses TRBV12-3 or TRBV12-4 and TRBJ2-1; tentatively, D is TRBD2 (5 bases). V was cut by 2 bases and J by 8 bases, with 7 bases left in between. The CDR3 consists of 12 residues.